Presented here are 30 T cell receptor beta chains from one specimen sequenced in a study of blood T cell repertoires in COVID-19. Using immunoSEQ multiplex PCR, the repertoire was profiled, and TCRdb retains in-frame clones only, with some absent. This table holds approximately 73,000 clones, approximately 86% found once. The sample consisted of peripheral blood. Receptors originate from a woman in her sixties with acute or convalescent COVID-19.

This clone was counted a few times. The chain uses TRBV30 and TRBJ2-3, with 14 bases that match TRBD2. Germline lookup yields CDR1 GTSNPN and CDR2 SVGIG (reference sequence). The CDR3 consists of 15 residues. The V segment lost 1 base and the J segment 8 bases; nucleotides outside the gene matches: 5. The CDR3 reads CAWSAGLAGEGTQYF. The CDR3 DNA reads as TGTGCCTGGAGTGCGGGACTAGCGGGGGAAGGTACGCAGTATTTT.

The J gene is TRBJ1-2, the V gene TRBV30, with 7 bases identical to TRBD1. Germline trimming cut 3 bases from V and 8 bases from J; bases unmatched to any gene: 6. There are 12 residues in the CDR3. CDR1 is GTSNPN and CDR2 is SVGIG in the germline V gene (reference sequence). The CDR3 protein is CAWSPTGIGYTF. The CDR3 DNA is TGTGCCTGGAGCCCGACAGGGATAGGCTACACCTTC.

The gene calls are TRBV2 and TRBJ1-2; D unclear. V dropped 1 base and J dropped 8 bases, with 14 bases sitting between them. CDR1 and CDR2 from the germline V gene are SNHLY and FYNNEI. The CDR3 is 14 amino acids. CDR3 sequence reads: CASSEGPSGSGYTF. DNA of the CDR3: TGTGCCAGCAGTGAAGGACCCTCGGGTTCAGGCTACACCTTC.

This clone was seen a few times. The chain carries TRBV19 and TRBJ1-5, with 8 bases identical to TRBD1. This CDR3 spans 16 amino acids. Per the germline V gene, CDR1 is LNHDA and CDR2 is SQIVND (reference sequence). V shed 4 bases, J shed 0 bases, and the junction held 5 bases outside the gene matches. CDR3 in DNA: TGTGCCAGTAGTACCCAGGGGGCTTATAGCAATCAGCCCCAGCATTTT. This translates into CASSTQGAYSNQPQHF. The full variable domain, in which reference TRBV19 and TRBJ1-5 provide the parts outside the CDR3, is DGGITQSPKYLFRKEGQNVTLSCEQNLNHDAMYWYRQDPGQGLRLIYYSQIVNDFQKGDIAEGYSVSREKKESFPLTVTSAQKNPTAFYLCASSTQGAYSNQPQHFGDGTRLSIL.

The chain employs TRBV5-1 and TRBJ1-1; D call uncertain. Germline loops: CDR1 SGHRS, CDR2 YFSETQ. V was pared by 0 bases and J by 0 bases, with 6 bases between. CDR3 size: 14 residues. This CDR3 reads CASSLEQMNTEAFF. In DNA form, the CDR3 reads TGCGCCAGCAGCTTGGAACAGATGAACACTGAAGCTTTCTTT.

This chain links TRBV10-3 with TRBJ1-2, with 9 bases that match TRBD1. Trimming cost V 6 bases and J 4 bases; bases outside gene matches: 6. There are 14 residues in the CDR3. Germline V gives CDR1 ENHRY, CDR2 SYGVKD. The CDR3, as DNA: TGTGCCATCAGCCTGGGACAGGGTGGCTATGGCTACACCTTC. Translating it yields CAISLGQGGYGYTF.

The chain links TRBV28 to TRBJ1-1; weak D call: TRBD1 (6 bases). The CDR3 loop spans 15 amino acids. Per germline, CDR1 MDHEN and CDR2 SYDVKM. Trimming cost V 7 bases and J 1 base, with 16 bases left between them. The CDR3 region is CASNPGAGANTEAFF. The DNA for the CDR3 is TGTGCCAGCAACCCTGGGGCAGGGGCGAACACTGAAGCTTTCTTT.

This clone came up a few times. V gene TRBV19 combines with J gene TRBJ1-1; a weak D match, TRBD1 (5 bases). The V gene lost 0 bases and the J gene lost 5 bases, with 7 bases spanning the gap. The CDR3 spans 13 residues. Germline CDR1 reads LNHDA; CDR2 reads SQIVND (reference sequence). The CDR3 sequence: CASSIERGTEAFF. CDR3 coding DNA: TGTGCCAGTAGTATAGAGCGGGGGACTGAAGCTTTCTTT.

J is TRBJ2-1 and V is TRBV7-3; 10 nucleotides match TRBD2. V was pared by 5 bases and J by 8 bases, with 9 bases of the junction left unmatched. The CDR3 extends over 15 amino acids. Germline values: CDR1 SGHTA, CDR2 FQGTGA. CDR3 sequence: CASSQGLAGVHEQFF. The CDR3 coding sequence is TGTGCCAGCAGCCAAGGGCTAGCGGGAGTCCATGAGCAGTTCTTC.

This sequence joins TRBV28 and TRBJ1-1, with no clear D. CDR3 length: 13 amino acids. The germline V and J ends were trimmed by 5 bases and 6 bases, with 13 bases remaining between them. Germline V CDR1 and CDR2: MDHEN, SYDVKM. In DNA, the CDR3 is TGTGCCAGCAGTGAACAACATGGCCCTGAAGCTTTCTTT. It specifies CASSEQHGPEAFF.

V is TRBV5-1 and J is TRBJ1-1; 7 positions match TRBD1. The germline CDR1 and CDR2 sequences are SGHRS and YFSETQ. V dropped 4 bases and J dropped 1; count of bases not matched to a gene: 4. The CDR3 loop spans 14 amino acids. CDR3 region: CASSQGQQNTEAFF. The CDR3 DNA reads as TGCGCCAGCAGCCAGGGACAGCAGAACACTGAAGCTTTCTTT.

The chain couples TRBV6-6 to TRBJ2-2; D is possibly TRBD1 (6 bases). CDR1 is MNHNY and CDR2 is SVGAGI in the germline V gene (reference sequence). Deletions cut 8 bases from V and 6 bases from J, with 16 bases between. This CDR3 is 14 amino acids long. CDR3 sequence reads: CASVQGSRAGELFF. The CDR3 DNA sequence: TGTGCCAGCGTCCAGGGGTCGAGGGCCGGGGAGCTGTTTTTT.

The rearrangement uses TRBV7-2 and TRBJ1-2; D possibly corresponds to TRBD1 (6 bases). V gave up 1 base and J gave up 7 bases, with 19 bases separating them. This CDR3 spans 16 amino acids. From germline, CDR1 is SGHTA and CDR2 FQGNSA. Here the CDR3 DNA reads TGTGCCAGCAGCTTAGATTCGCGGACAGCCTCTTCTGGCTACACCTTC. It encodes CASSLDSRTASSGYTF.

The V call is TRBV7-9, the J call TRBJ2-3; 8 positions agree with TRBD1. CDR1 is SEHNR, CDR2 FQNEAQ, per germline (reference sequence). J was trimmed by 4 bases and V by 5 bases; bases with no gene match: 8. The CDR3 runs to 15 residues. In DNA, the CDR3 is TGTGCCAGCAGCCCTCGGACAGGGTTCCCAGATACGCAGTATTTT. It specifies CASSPRTGFPDTQYF.

This clone is medium-sized (0.01 to 0.1%) by share. The chain links TRBV28 to TRBJ1-6, with D tentatively TRBD1 (6 bases). The V end lost 10 bases, the J end lost 6 bases, and 13 bases lay between the germline ends. Germline-derived CDR1 and CDR2 are MDHEN and SYDVKM. The CDR3 has 13 residues. For the CDR3, the DNA is TGTGCCATCCACCGGGACATTAATTCACCCCTCCACTTT. Translation: CAIHRDINSPLHF.

The chain combines TRBV24-1 with TRBJ2-1; 7 bases fit TRBD2. V shed 9 bases, J shed 0 bases, and the junction held 4 bases outside the gene matches. Germline lookup yields CDR1 KGHDR and CDR2 SFDVKD. The CDR3 contains 14 residues. The CDR3 here is CATRRESSYNEQFF. CDR3 sequence (DNA): TGTGCCACCCGGCGGGAGAGCTCCTACAATGAGCAGTTCTTC.

The chain is built from TRBV7-3 and TRBJ2-3; TRBD2 matches at 7 bases. Germline lookup yields CDR1 SGHTA and CDR2 FQGTGA. V trimming: 5 bases; J trimming: 2 bases; junction bases outside the gene matches: 4. This CDR3 has 14 residues. CDR3 sequence: CASSRGVHTDTQYF. CDR3 nucleotides: TGTGCCAGCAGCCGGGGGGTTCACACAGATACGCAGTATTTT.

The rearrangement links TRBV12-3 or TRBV12-4 to TRBJ2-3, with D possibly matching TRBD2 (5 bases). The CDR3 totals 13 residues. With 5 bases removed from V and 5 bases from J, the gap between germline ends came to 11 bases. CDR3 residues: CASSNGLVDTQYF. The CDR3 region has the DNA TGTGCCAGCAGTAACGGACTTGTAGATACGCAGTATTTT.

V and J are TRBV7-2 and TRBJ2-3, with TRBD2 matching over 9 bases. J was trimmed by 7 bases and V by 1 base; bases with no gene match: 15. In germline, CDR1 is SGHTA, CDR2 FQGNSA. This CDR3 has 18 amino acids. The CDR3: CASSLGPGVAGDGNTQYF. The DNA of the CDR3 is TGTGCCAGCAGCTTAGGTCCCGGGGTAGCGGGGGACGGAAATACGCAGTATTTT.

The rearrangement links TRBV9 to TRBJ2-7; tentative D call: TRBD2 (5 bases). Trimming shortened V by 4 bases and J by 1 base, and 18 bases separated the two germline ends. The CDR3 is made up of 16 amino acids. Germline CDR1 SGDLS, CDR2 YYNGEE. CDR3 sequence reads: CASSKLASGRSYEQYF. In DNA form, the CDR3 reads TGTGCCAGCAGCAAATTGGCCAGCGGCCGGTCCTACGAGCAGTACTTC.

The genes are TRBV10-3 and TRBJ1-1; D not certain. Trimming took off 3 bases at V and 3 bases at J, with 5 bases between the two ends. CDR3 length: 12 amino acids. Germline CDR1 is ENHRY and CDR2 is SYGVKD. The CDR3 sequence: CAISDYDTEAFF. CDR3 sequence (DNA): TGTGCCATCAGTGATTATGACACTGAAGCTTTCTTT.

The chain links TRBV7-2 to TRBJ1-1; TRBD1 might be the D (5 bases). Between the trimmed V and J ends, which lost 2 bases and 5 bases, there was a span of 15 bases. Germline V gene lookup returns CDR1 SGHTA and CDR2 FQGNSA. The CDR3 consists of 15 residues. CDR3 nucleotide sequence: TGTGCCAGCAGCTTATGGGGCAGGGATTCGACTGAAGCTTTCTTT. Translation: CASSLWGRDSTEAFF.

The chain carries TRBV6-5 and TRBJ1-1; 9 nucleotides align to TRBD1. CDR1 is MNHEY, CDR2 SVGAGI, per germline. The J segment lost 8 bases and the V segment lost 5 bases, leaving 6 bases of the junction unmatched. The CDR3 extends over 13 amino acids. CDR3 sequence reads: CASSPHRGQEAFF. The CDR3 coding sequence is TGTGCCAGCAGTCCCCACAGGGGGCAAGAAGCTTTCTTT.

This clone was counted a few times. The chain couples TRBV10-3 to TRBJ1-1, with TRBD1 identical over 8 bases. The CDR3 sequence is 13 residues long. Germline CDR1 and CDR2: ENHRY and SYGVKD. J gave up 1 base and V 6 bases, and 1 base lay outside the gene matches. The CDR3 coding sequence is TGTGCCATCAGGGGACAGGAGAACACTGAAGCTTTCTTT. The encoded protein is CAIRGQENTEAFF.

This rearrangement joins TRBV6-5 to TRBJ2-1, with 8 bases identical to TRBD2. The CDR3 runs 15 residues. The germline V gene has CDR1 MNHEY and CDR2 SVGAGI. J gave up 9 bases and V 2 bases, and 9 bases lay outside the gene matches. The CDR3 DNA is TGTGCCAGCAGTTACCGTCCGGGACTAGTCGCTGAGCAGTTCTTC. It codes for CASSYRPGLVAEQFF.

The rearrangement joins TRBV5-1 to TRBJ2-7, with TRBD2 matching 7 bases. The germline CDR1 and CDR2 sequences are SGHRS and YFSETQ. This CDR3 region has 16 residues. Unmatched junction bases numbered 11, after V lost 1 base and J lost 4 bases. The CDR3 loop is CASSLSFAGEVYEQYF. CDR3 in DNA: TGCGCCAGCAGCTTGTCTTTCGCGGGAGAGGTGTACGAGCAGTACTTC.

The chain carries TRBV18 and TRBJ2-7; unclear D gene. The germline gives CDR1 KGHSH, CDR2 LQKENI. The CDR3 consists of 13 residues. Between the trimmed V and J ends, which lost 0 bases and 2 bases, there was a span of 5 bases. As DNA, the CDR3 is TGTGCCAGCTCACCACCGGCCACCTACGAGCAGTACTTC. It translates to CASSPPATYEQYF.

The V and J genes are TRBV5-4 and TRBJ2-1; D may be TRBD2 (6 bases). This CDR3 has 16 amino acids. Trimming removed 3 bases from V and 6 bases from J, with 19 bases in between. CDR1 and CDR2 (germline): SGHNT, YYREEE (reference sequence). CDR3: CASSYPGGPVANEQFF. The CDR3 nucleotides read TGTGCCAGCAGCTACCCCGGAGGGCCCGTAGCCAATGAGCAGTTCTTC. Variable domain in full (rest from reference TRBV5-4 and TRBJ2-1): ETGVTQSPTHLIKTRGQQVTLRCSSQSGHNTVSWYQQALGQGPQFIFQYYREEENGRGNFPPRFSGLQFPNYSSELNVNALELDDSALYLCASSYPGGPVANEQFFGPGTRLTVL.

J is TRBJ2-7 and V is TRBV5-1; 11 bases align to TRBD1. The germline V gene encodes CDR1 SGHRS and CDR2 YFSETQ. V shed 0 bases and J 7 bases; nucleotides not matched to a gene: 9. CDR3 length: 16 residues. The DNA of the CDR3 is TGCGCCAGCAGCTTGGGGACAGGGGGCCAATCAGGAGAGCAGTACTTC. This sequence encodes CASSLGTGGQSGEQYF.

CDR3 in amino acids: CASSTSGTQNTGELFF. The CDR3 coding sequence is TGTGCCAGCAGCACGAGCGGAACCCAGAACACCGGGGAGCTGTTTTTT. This chain uses TRBV9 with TRBJ2-2; D perhaps matches TRBD2 (5 bases). Trimming removed 4 bases from V and 1 base from J, with 14 bases in between. Germline lookup yields CDR1 SGDLS and CDR2 YYNGEE. This CDR3 comprises 16 residues.